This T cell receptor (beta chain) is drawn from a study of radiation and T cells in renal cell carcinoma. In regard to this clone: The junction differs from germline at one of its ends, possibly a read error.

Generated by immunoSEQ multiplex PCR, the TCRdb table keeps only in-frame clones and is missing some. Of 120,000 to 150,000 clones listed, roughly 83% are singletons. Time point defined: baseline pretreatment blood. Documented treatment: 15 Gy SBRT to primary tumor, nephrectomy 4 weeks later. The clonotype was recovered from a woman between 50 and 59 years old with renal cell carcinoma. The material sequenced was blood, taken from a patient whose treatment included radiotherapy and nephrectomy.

The CDR3 DNA reads as TGCGCCAGCAGCCAAGGATCTCTTCAGGGGGAAGAAAAACTGTTTTTT. Amino acids: CASSQGSLQGEEKLFF. The chain is built from TRBV5-4 and TRBJ1-4, with 7 bases lining up with TRBD1. Germline V gene data show CDR1 as SGHNT and CDR2 as YYREEE (reference sequence). The CDR3 extends over 16 amino acids.